This entry lists 25 T cell receptor beta chains sequenced from one sample in a study of cytotoxic CD8 clonotypes in ibrutinib-treated CLL. Here immunoSEQ multiplex PCR was the method, and the copy in TCRdb shows in-frame clones only, minus some. The sample includes 25,000 to 30,000 clones, about 78% seen only once; the top ten take 40% to 60%. The source was PBMCs, collected after 36 months of ibrutinib treatment. All receptors derive from a human donor with chronic lymphocytic leukemia.

The V and J genes are TRBV13 and TRBJ1-3; D is unresolved. V was trimmed by 2 bases and J by 3 bases, leaving 8 bases between them. The CDR3 is 14 residues long. Germline values: CDR1 PRHDT, CDR2 FYEKMQ (reference sequence). CDR3 sequence (DNA): TGTGCCAGCAGCTTATGGGAAAATGGAAACACCATATATTTT. It codes for CASSLWENGNTIYF.

The chain links TRBV2 to TRBJ2-3; possible D gene TRBD2, 5 bases. Trimming pared 10 bases from V and 10 bases from J, leaving 18 bases between. Looked up from germline, CDR1 is SNHLY and CDR2 is FYNNEI. CDR3 length: 12 amino acids. The CDR3 region is CATGPTGDAQYF. The CDR3 DNA follows: TGTGCCACCGGACCGACCGGGGATGCGCAGTATTTT.

This clone has only a few counts. The chain has TRBV7-6 and TRBJ2-3, with D unclear. V was clipped by 1 base and J by 0 bases, with 5 bases between them. CDR1 SGHVS and CDR2 FNYEAQ come from the germline V gene. The CDR3 length is 14 residues. Written as DNA, the CDR3 is TGTGCCAGCAGCTTAGTTAGCAGCACAGATACGCAGTATTTT. Translated, it gives CASSLVSSTDTQYF.

Written as DNA, the CDR3 is TGTGCCAGCAGTGCCAGCCCGGCTGACTATGGCTACACCTTC. Translated: CASSASPADYGYTF. The V and J genes are TRBV2 and TRBJ1-2; no firm D call. V was cut by 4 bases and J by 3 bases, with 12 bases left in between. This CDR3 is 14 amino acids long. Germline values: CDR1 SNHLY, CDR2 FYNNEI.

This clone was counted between two and nine times. The chain employs TRBV9 and TRBJ2-5; D perhaps matches TRBD2 (5 bases). The V end lost 2 bases, the J end lost 5 bases, and 10 bases lay between the germline ends. CDR3 length: 13 residues. The germline gives CDR1 SGDLS, CDR2 YYNGEE. The CDR3 sequence is CASSVPGRETQYF. CDR3 in DNA: TGTGCCAGCAGCGTTCCGGGAAGGGAGACCCAGTACTTC.

This clone was counted between two and nine times. The CDR3 DNA reads as TGTGCCAGCGAGACTAGCGGGGTTATCACAGATACGCAGTATTTT. This sequence encodes CASETSGVITDTQYF. The V call is TRBV7-2, the J call TRBJ2-3; 11 nucleotides line up with TRBD2. CDR1 and CDR2 from the germline V gene are SGHTA and FQGNSA. This CDR3 is built from 15 residues. J was trimmed by 2 bases and V by 8 bases; bases with no gene match: 6.

The chain uses TRBV5-6 and TRBJ1-3; D is perhaps TRBD1 (5 bases). Trimming cost V 1 base and J 0 bases, with 14 bases left between them. Germline V gives CDR1 SGHDT, CDR2 YYEEEE. This CDR3 has 17 amino acids. Here the CDR3 reads CASSLSGTAVSGNTIYF. The CDR3 DNA follows: TGTGCCAGCAGCTTGTCTGGGACCGCCGTCTCTGGAAACACCATATATTTT.

The CDR3 region has the DNA TGTGCCAGCAGTTTAGGGGGGCCTTCGCGAGAGCAGTACTTC. It specifies CASSLGGPSREQYF. J is TRBJ2-7 and V is TRBV27; D could derive from TRBD1 or TRBD2 (6 bases each). Germline lookup yields CDR1 MNHEY and CDR2 SMNVEV (reference sequence). Trimming stripped 2 bases from V and 7 bases from J, with 15 bases between. The CDR3 runs to 14 residues.

V is TRBV30 and J is TRBJ1-4; D is perhaps TRBD1 (5 bases). Germline values: CDR1 GTSNPN, CDR2 SVGIG (reference sequence). This CDR3 contains 14 residues. V was clipped by 2 bases and J by 10 bases, with 17 bases between them. The CDR3 protein is CAWSLTVGSGKLFF. The CDR3 DNA follows: TGTGCCTGGAGTCTGACAGTGGGTTCGGGAAAACTGTTTTTT.

The rearrangement links TRBV5-1 to TRBJ1-2, with unresolved D. The V end was cut by 2 bases, the J end by 4 bases, with 9 bases between. Germline V gene lookup returns CDR1 SGHRS and CDR2 YFSETQ. The CDR3 totals 13 residues. DNA of the CDR3: TGCGCCAGCAGCTTCGGCAGTACCTATGGCTACACCTTC. The encoded protein is CASSFGSTYGYTF. Complete variable domain (other parts from reference TRBV5-1 and TRBJ1-2): KAGVTQTPRYLIKTRGQQVTLSCSPISGHRSVSWYQQTPGQGLQFLFEYFSETQRNKGNFPGRFSGRQFSNSRSEMNVSTLELGDSALYLCASSFGSTYGYTFGSGTRLTVV.

J is TRBJ1-6 and V is TRBV15, with D unresolved. CDR3 length: 14 residues. The germline V gene encodes CDR1 LNHNV and CDR2 YYDKDF (reference sequence). V dropped 3 bases and J dropped 6 bases, with 9 bases sitting between them. CDR3 region: CATSSGISNSPLHF. CDR3 DNA sequence: TGTGCCACCAGCAGCGGGATCTCTAATTCACCCCTCCACTTT.

The chain has TRBV29-1 and TRBJ2-6, with 7 bases aligning to TRBD1. V lost 6 bases to trimming and J lost 4 bases; unmatched junction nucleotides: 18. CDR1 and CDR2 (germline): SQVTM, ANQGSEA. This CDR3 is 18 amino acids long. The CDR3 loop reads CSVLSRQGSLSGANVLTF. The CDR3 DNA reads as TGCAGCGTACTCTCCAGACAGGGTAGCCTCTCGGGGGCCAACGTCCTGACTTTC.

This clone was seen only a few times. This chain links TRBV2 with TRBJ2-2, with 13 nucleotides matching TRBD2. This CDR3 contains 15 residues. V trimming: 8 bases; J trimming: 7 bases; junction bases outside the gene matches: 7. The germline V gene has CDR1 SNHLY and CDR2 FYNNEI. CDR3 DNA sequence: TGTGCCAGCTTGAGAGGACTAGCGGGGGACGGGGAGCTGTTTTTT. Residues: CASLRGLAGDGELFF.

The V gene is TRBV11-2, the J gene TRBJ1-1; no firm D call. V lost 0 bases, J lost 1 base, and 9 bases lay in between. The CDR3 runs 15 residues. The germline gives CDR1 SGHAT, CDR2 FQNNGV. CDR3 in amino acids: CASSLDGQPNTEAFF. The CDR3 DNA is TGTGCCAGCAGCTTAGATGGTCAGCCGAACACTGAAGCTTTCTTT.

The rearrangement joins TRBV5-1 to TRBJ2-1, with 8 bases matching TRBD2. The length of the CDR3 is 16 residues. With 3 bases clipped from V and 4 bases from J, the junction kept 9 bases outside the gene matches. CDR1 SGHRS and CDR2 YFSETQ come from the germline V gene. CDR3: CASSYPRGGDYNEQFF. The CDR3 DNA is TGCGCCAGCAGCTACCCTCGGGGGGGCGATTACAATGAGCAGTTCTTC.

The V call is TRBV5-1, the J call TRBJ2-7, with TRBD1 identical over 7 bases. The germline V gene encodes CDR1 SGHRS and CDR2 YFSETQ. J gave up 2 bases and V 4 bases, and 6 bases lay outside the gene matches. CDR3 length equals 14 residues. Here the CDR3 DNA reads TGCGCCAGCAGCCCAGACAGGGCCCCCTACGAGCAGTACTTC. Translating gives CASSPDRAPYEQYF. The whole variable domain, remainder taken from reference TRBV5-1 and TRBJ2-7, is KAGVTQTPRYLIKTRGQQVTLSCSPISGHRSVSWYQQTPGQGLQFLFEYFSETQRNKGNFPGRFSGRQFSNSRSEMNVSTLELGDSALYLCASSPDRAPYEQYFGPGTRLTVT.

The chain is built from TRBV6-5 and TRBJ1-1; D ambiguous. Looked up from germline, CDR1 is MNHEY and CDR2 is SVGAGI. This CDR3 spans 15 amino acids. Trimming removed 0 bases from V and 0 bases from J, with 8 bases in between. CDR3 DNA sequence: TGTGCCAGCAGTTACTCGGAAGGAATGAACACTGAAGCTTTCTTT. Translated, it gives CASSYSEGMNTEAFF.

The chain couples TRBV6-5 to TRBJ1-1; 9 positions match TRBD1. The germline CDR1 and CDR2 sequences are MNHEY and SVGAGI. V lost 4 bases, J lost 4 bases, and 4 bases stayed unmatched. This CDR3 has 14 residues. CDR3 nucleotide sequence: TGTGCCAGCAGTTTGACAGGGGGGACCACTGAAGCTTTCTTT. Protein sequence: CASSLTGGTTEAFF.

This clone occurred once. The chain joins TRBV7-9 to TRBJ1-1; unclear D gene. In germline, CDR1 is SEHNR, CDR2 FQNEAQ (reference sequence). This CDR3 comprises 14 residues. With 5 bases removed from V and 3 bases from J, the gap between germline ends came to 13 bases. The CDR3, as DNA: TGTGCCAGCAGCGCAAAACAGTCCCACACTGAAGCTTTCTTT. Amino acid sequence: CASSAKQSHTEAFF.

This chain links TRBV30 with TRBJ1-2, with a weak D call TRBD1 (5 bases). Germline V CDR1 and CDR2: GTSNPN, SVGIG (reference sequence). This CDR3 comprises 12 residues. With 4 bases removed from V and 7 bases from J, the gap between germline ends came to 13 bases. In DNA, the CDR3 is TGTGCCTGGACCCGAGACCAGGGTGGCTACACCTTC. The encoded protein is CAWTRDQGGYTF.

A few counts support this clone. The chain joins TRBV9 to TRBJ2-7; no firm D call. The CDR3 is 15 residues long. CDR1 and CDR2 (germline): SGDLS, YYNGEE. The V and J ends lost 0 bases and 3 bases respectively, with 13 bases between them. CDR3 in amino acids: CASSVESAGFYEQYF. The CDR3 DNA is TGTGCCAGCAGCGTAGAATCCGCAGGTTTCTACGAGCAGTACTTC.

This chain links TRBV14 with TRBJ2-3; weak D call: TRBD2 (7 bases). The germline gives CDR1 SGHDN, CDR2 FVKESK. The length of the CDR3 is 16 residues. Trimming shortened V by 4 bases and J by 0 bases, and 14 bases separated the two germline ends. The CDR3 coding sequence is TGTGCCAGCAGCCGATACGGGGGGCCTAGCACAGATACGCAGTATTTT. Encoded protein: CASSRYGGPSTDTQYF.

The chain uses TRBV25-1 and TRBJ2-5, with D maybe TRBD1 (6 bases). Per the germline V gene, CDR1 is MGHDK and CDR2 is SYGVNS. V was cut by 8 bases and J by 5 bases, with 15 bases left in between. This CDR3 contains 13 residues. CDR3 in amino acids: CASQNRVGETQYF. CDR3 nucleotides: TGTGCCAGCCAAAACAGGGTCGGGGAGACCCAGTACTTC.

This sequence joins TRBV4-3 and TRBJ1-5; D gene unclear. The V gene lost 0 bases and the J gene lost 2 bases, with 17 bases spanning the gap. CDR1 and CDR2 from the germline V gene are LGHNA and YSLEER. The CDR3 spans 18 residues. CDR3 nucleotide sequence: TGCGCCAGCAGCCAAGATCTCATAGGGATTAGTGGCAATCAGCCCCAGCATTTT. Its translation: CASSQDLIGISGNQPQHF.

The chain employs TRBV5-4 and TRBJ2-7, with 8 positions matching TRBD2. The CDR3 is 15 residues long. Germline CDR1 is SGHNT and CDR2 is YYREEE (reference sequence). Trimming cost V 4 bases and J 3 bases; bases outside gene matches: 9. In nucleotides, the CDR3 is TGTGCCAGCAGCCGGGAACTAGCGGACCTCTACGAGCAGTACTTC. Translated, it gives CASSRELADLYEQYF.